The 23 T cell receptor beta chains below all came from one sample that was sequenced in a study of T cells in Graves' hyperthyroidism and ophthalmopathy. Template material for amplifying TCR beta CDR3 regions consisted of RNA transcripts. During a first-round RT-PCR of the TCR CDR3, the HTBI primer set was used. Each CDR3 protein is one row after TCRdb ran MiXCR on the multiplex PCR reads. Here the sample spans fewer than 250,000 distinct CDR3 sequences, 15% to 20% being singletons. The sequencing input was blood. Receptors originate from a man between 45 and 60 years old with Graves' hyperthyroidism.

This clonotype was seen repeatedly, ten times or more. The chain links TRBV2 to TRBJ1-4; no clear D gene. This CDR3 has 14 amino acids. The V and J ends lost 3 bases and 5 bases respectively, with 10 bases between them. Looked up from germline, CDR1 is SNHLY and CDR2 is FYNNEI. The CDR3 DNA sequence: TGTGCCAGCAGTGATAAGGCCAGGAATGAAAAACTGTTTTTT. Translating it yields CASSDKARNEKLFF. Full variable domain (rest looked up from reference TRBV2 and TRBJ1-4): EPEVTQTPSHQVTQMGQEVILRCVPISNHLYFYWYRQILGQKVEFLVSFYNNEISEKSEIFDDQFSVERPDGSNFTLKIRSTKLEDSAMYFCASSDKARNEKLFFGSGTQLSVL.

J is TRBJ2-5 and V is TRBV5-6; 8 bases map to TRBD1. The V gene's germline CDR1 is SGHDT and CDR2 YYEEEE. The length of the CDR3 is 15 residues. J was trimmed by 3 bases and V by 0 bases; bases with no gene match: 4. This CDR3 reads CASSLAATGEETQYF. CDR3 bases: TGTGCCAGCAGCTTGGCCGCGACAGGGGAAGAGACCCAGTACTTC.

This clonotype was counted at least ten times. The genes are TRBV20-1 and TRBJ2-3, with TRBD2 matching over 10 bases. Unmatched junction bases numbered 1, after V lost 3 bases and J lost 1 base. This CDR3 spans 14 amino acids. Looked up from germline, CDR1 is DFQATT and CDR2 is SNEGSKA (reference sequence). The CDR3 sequence is CSARSGRGTDTQYF. CDR3 in DNA: TGCAGTGCTAGGAGCGGGAGGGGCACAGATACGCAGTATTTT.

This clonotype occurred many times. The J gene is TRBJ2-1, the V gene TRBV12-3 or TRBV12-4; tentative D call: TRBD1 (5 bases). V was pared by 3 bases and J by 7 bases, with 10 bases between. CDR3 length: 13 residues. CDR3 protein: CASSLGPRNEQFF. Written as DNA, the CDR3 is TGTGCCAGCAGTTTGGGGCCCCGGAATGAGCAGTTCTTC.

This chain joins TRBV5-4 and TRBJ2-5; D is possibly TRBD2 (5 bases). The CDR3 spans 14 residues. Per germline, CDR1 SGHNT and CDR2 YYREEE (reference sequence). The V end was cut by 0 bases, the J end by 5 bases, with 11 bases between. The CDR3 coding sequence is TGTGCCAGCAGCTTGGGAGGAGGAAGGGAGACCCAGTACTTC. Translating it yields CASSLGGGRETQYF.

This clonotype was observed at least ten times. For the CDR3, the DNA is TGTGCCAGCAGCCCCTCGACAGGGTACACTGAAGCTTTCTTT. This sequence encodes CASSPSTGYTEAFF. The rearrangement uses TRBV7-3 and TRBJ1-1, with 7 nucleotides matching TRBD1. V was clipped by 5 bases and J by 3 bases; unmatched bases: 6. This CDR3 is 14 amino acids long. Germline assignment: CDR1 SGHTA and CDR2 FQGTGA.

This clonotype was counted ten times or more. The chain couples TRBV2 to TRBJ2-7; the D call may be TRBD1 or TRBD2 (5 bases each). V was pared by 6 bases and J by 0 bases, with 12 bases between. This CDR3 region has 14 residues. CDR1 is SNHLY, CDR2 FYNNEI, per germline. CDR3 amino acids: CASRSDGASYEQYF. CDR3 sequence (DNA): TGTGCCAGCAGGTCCGACGGGGCCTCCTACGAGCAGTACTTC.

This clonotype has a count of ten or more. The V and J genes are TRBV2 and TRBJ1-1; no reliable D call. V was cut by 7 bases and J by 0 bases, with 9 bases left in between. This CDR3 region has 13 residues. Germline lookup yields CDR1 SNHLY and CDR2 FYNNEI. In nucleotides, the CDR3 is TGTGCCAGCAACCTAGGGATGAACACTGAAGCTTTCTTT. Translation: CASNLGMNTEAFF. Drawing the rest from reference TRBV2 and TRBJ1-1, the complete variable domain is EPEVTQTPSHQVTQMGQEVILRCVPISNHLYFYWYRQILGQKVEFLVSFYNNEISEKSEIFDDQFSVERPDGSNFTLKIRSTKLEDSAMYFCASNLGMNTEAFFGQGTRLTVV.

About this clonotype: This sequence may be a read error, since a much larger clone differs from it by one base. The V call is TRBV11-2, the J call TRBJ2-2, with 10 positions matching TRBD2. This CDR3 spans 17 amino acids. Looked up from germline, CDR1 is SGHAT and CDR2 is FQNNGV. V gave up 9 bases and J gave up 4 bases; unmatched junction bases: 14. This CDR3 is CASAPGLAIQSTGELFF. CDR3 bases: TGTGCCAGTGCCCCGGGACTAGCGATACAGAGCACCGGGGAGCTGTTTTTT.

At least ten counts were recorded for this clonotype. The J gene is TRBJ2-7, the V gene TRBV11-3, with D tentatively TRBD1 or TRBD2 (5 bases each). V dropped 1 base and J dropped 7 bases, with 14 bases sitting between them. This CDR3 contains 14 residues. Germline lookup yields CDR1 SGHNT and CDR2 YENEEA. As DNA, the CDR3 is TGTGCCAGCAGCTTAGGGGACCGTGCTATGGAGCAGTACTTC. It codes for CASSLGDRAMEQYF.

Many counts were recorded for this clonotype. The CDR3: CSASRDSRGGEQFF. The CDR3 nucleotides read TGCAGTGCTAGCCGGGACTCTCGAGGGGGTGAGCAGTTCTTC. This chain links TRBV20-1 with TRBJ2-1; D may match TRBD1 or TRBD2 (6 bases each). CDR3 length: 14 residues. Germline V gives CDR1 DFQATT, CDR2 SNEGSKA (reference sequence). The ends were cut back, 3 bases at V and 9 bases at J, with 18 bases in the middle.

To note about this clonotype: This may be a read error: a much more frequent sequence differs by one nucleotide. The chain recombines TRBV4-1 with TRBJ1-1, with 7 nucleotides matching TRBD1. Germline lookup yields CDR1 MGHRA and CDR2 YSYEKL. CDR3 size: 15 residues. CDR3 sequence: CTSSQMRLAGGGAFF. CDR3 DNA sequence: TGCACCAGCAGCCAGATGCGCTTGGCAGGGGGAGGCGCTTTCTTT.

At least ten counts were recorded for this clonotype. V usage is TRBV5-8 and J usage is TRBJ2-2, with D possibly matching TRBD1 (6 bases). Germline V gene sequence: CDR1 SGHTS, CDR2 YDEGEE. V dropped 2 bases and J dropped 7 bases, with 9 bases sitting between them. CDR3 size: 13 residues. The CDR3 reads CASSFTGIGELFF. The CDR3, as DNA: TGTGCCAGCAGCTTTACAGGGATCGGGGAGCTGTTTTTT.

This clonotype was observed a handful of times. The gene calls are TRBV3-1 and TRBJ2-3, with 10 bases that match TRBD2. Per germline, CDR1 LGHDT and CDR2 YNNKEL (reference sequence). V was clipped by 4 bases and J by 5 bases; unmatched bases: 12. There are 17 residues in the CDR3. The CDR3 loop is CASSPLPGSGRIDTQYF. DNA of the CDR3: TGTGCCAGCAGCCCCCTTCCTGGTAGCGGGAGGATAGATACGCAGTATTTT.

This clonotype was counted between two and nine times. The rearrangement links TRBV14 to TRBJ2-3; no clear D. V shed 6 bases and J shed 5 bases, with 9 bases lying between them. CDR1 SGHDN and CDR2 FVKESK come from the germline V gene. The CDR3 runs 12 residues. Written as DNA, the CDR3 is TGTGCCAGCAGGGCCCTCGGAGATACGCAGTATTTT. Translated, it gives CASRALGDTQYF.

The chain has TRBV5-5 and TRBJ2-2; D possibly uses TRBD1 or TRBD2 (6 bases each). The germline V gene encodes CDR1 SGHKS and CDR2 YYEKEE (reference sequence). The CDR3 spans 13 residues. V gave up 7 bases and J gave up 6 bases, with 13 bases separating them. CDR3 protein: CASDPRGAGELFF. In nucleotides, the CDR3 is TGTGCCAGCGACCCGAGGGGGGCCGGGGAGCTGTTTTTT.

This clonotype showed up many times. CDR3 DNA: TGTGCCAGCAGCCCGAAGCGGGAGTCGTACAATGAGCAGTTCTTC. It yields the protein CASSPKRESYNEQFF. J is TRBJ2-1 and V is TRBV7-2; 8 bases match TRBD2. Trimming took 5 bases from V and 4 from J; bases not matched to a gene: 7. This CDR3 is 15 amino acids long. Germline V gene sequence: CDR1 SGHTA, CDR2 FQGNSA. The full variable domain, its missing parts supplied by reference TRBV7-2 and TRBJ2-1, is GAGVSQSPSNKVTEKGKDVELRCDPISGHTALYWYRQSLGQGLEFLIYFQGNSAPDKSGLPSDRFSAERTGGSVSTLTIQRTQQEDSAVYLCASSPKRESYNEQFFGPGTRLTVL.

The gene calls are TRBV24-1 and TRBJ2-1; 12 nucleotides agree with TRBD2. The J segment lost 8 bases and the V segment lost 4 bases, leaving 11 bases of the junction unmatched. Germline-derived CDR1 and CDR2 are KGHDR and SFDVKD. The CDR3 is 17 amino acids. The CDR3 sequence: CATSDPLTSGGRDEQFF. The DNA of the CDR3 is TGTGCCACCAGTGACCCCTTGACTAGCGGGGGTAGAGATGAGCAGTTCTTC.

In its sample, this clonotype was seen many times. The chain couples TRBV5-8 to TRBJ1-1; D ambiguous. This CDR3 has 13 amino acids. Trimming left V 0 bases short and J 0 bases short, with 3 bases between. CDR1 and CDR2 from the germline V gene are SGHTS and YDEGEE. This CDR3 reads CASSLAVNTEAFF. In DNA, the CDR3 is TGTGCCAGCAGCTTGGCGGTGAACACTGAAGCTTTCTTT.

This clonotype was counted at least ten times. This chain uses TRBV7-3 with TRBJ2-7, with 7 nucleotides matching TRBD2. V shed 5 bases, J shed 7 bases, and the junction held 8 bases outside the gene matches. Germline values: CDR1 SGHTA, CDR2 FQGTGA. CDR3 length: 13 residues. CDR3 protein: CASSLSREGEQYF. CDR3 DNA: TGTGCCAGCAGCCTTTCTAGGGAGGGGGAGCAGTACTTC.

This clonotype was observed a handful of times. A much larger clone is a single base away; this may be a read error. The chain recombines TRBV11-2 with TRBJ2-7; the match to TRBD2 covers 7 bases. Per germline, CDR1 SGHAT and CDR2 FQNNGV. The CDR3 is made up of 14 amino acids. The CDR3 loop reads CTSNIAGPRYEQYF. Here the CDR3 DNA reads TGTACCAGCAACATAGCGGGCCCGAGATACGAGCAGTACTTC.

Notes on this clonotype: Sequence at one end of the junction differs from germline and may be a read error. The chain is built from TRBV5-4 and TRBJ2-5, with 9 nucleotides matching TRBD1. The CDR3 extends over 13 amino acids. Germline V gene lookup returns CDR1 SGHNT and CDR2 YYREEE (reference sequence). CDR3 nucleotide sequence: TGCGCCAGCAGTGGGACAGGGACGGAGACCCAGTACTTC. Residues: CASSGTGTETQYF.

Ten or more counts support this clonotype. The CDR3 reads CASSLSTGRDEQYF. The CDR3 coding sequence is TGTGCCAGCAGTTTATCCACGGGCAGGGACGAGCAGTACTTC. The rearrangement uses TRBV27 and TRBJ2-7; a possible D gene is TRBD1 (5 bases). Trimming took off 0 bases at V and 5 bases at J, with 11 bases between the two ends. From germline, CDR1 is MNHEY and CDR2 SMNVEV (reference sequence). The CDR3 length is 14 residues.